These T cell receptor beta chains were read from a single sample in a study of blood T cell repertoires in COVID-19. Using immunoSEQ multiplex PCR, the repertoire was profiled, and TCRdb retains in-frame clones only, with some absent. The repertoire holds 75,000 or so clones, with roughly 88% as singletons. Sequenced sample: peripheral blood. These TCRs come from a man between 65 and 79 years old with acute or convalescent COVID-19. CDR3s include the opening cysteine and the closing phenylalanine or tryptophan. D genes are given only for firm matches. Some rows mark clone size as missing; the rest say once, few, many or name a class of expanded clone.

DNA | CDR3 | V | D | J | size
TGTGCCAGCAATTGGGGGACTCAAGAGACCCAGTACTTC | CASNWGTQETQYF | TRBV6-5 | NA | TRBJ2-5 | NA
TGTGCCAGCAGCTTATCCCGGGACTCTACTTCACCCCTCCACTTT | CASSLSRDSTSPLHF | TRBV7-2 | NA | TRBJ1-6 | NA
TGTGCCAGCAGCGTAGCCGGGACAGGGCCTCCAGATACGCAGTATTTT | CASSVAGTGPPDTQYF | TRBV9 | TRBD1 | TRBJ2-3 | NA
TGTGCCAGCTCACCAGTAGGAGACAGTGAGCAGTTCTTC | CASSPVGDSEQFF | TRBV18 | NA | TRBJ2-1 | NA
TGTGCCAGTAGTGGACAGGTTGGGGGCCGTCGAAGCTCCTACAATGAGCAGTTCTTC | CASSGQVGGRRSSYNEQFF | TRBV19 | TRBD1 | TRBJ2-1 | NA
TGTGCCAGCAGCCAAGAGTTGGTTTCTACGAGGCAGTACTTC | CASSQELVSTRQYF | TRBV14 | NA | TRBJ2-7 | NA
TGCGCCAGCAGCCCACTCGGGCAGGGGGCAATGGACTATGGCTACACCTTC | CASSPLGQGAMDYGYTF | TRBV4-1 | TRBD1 | TRBJ1-2 | NA
TGTGCCAGCAGTTGGGGCCCAAGCTACGAGCAGTACTTC | CASSWGPSYEQYF | TRBV6-2/TRBV6-3 | NA | TRBJ2-7 | few
TGTGCCAGCAGCCAAGATTCGCGGGCCCTGAACACTGAAGCTTTCTTT | CASSQDSRALNTEAFF | TRBV14 | NA | TRBJ1-1 | NA
TGTGCTAGTGGTTCTCTAGCGGACAATGAGCAGTTCTTC | CASGSLADNEQFF | TRBV12-5 | TRBD2 | TRBJ2-1 | NA
TGTGCCAGCAGCCAAGTACAGGGGATGGTTGGCTACACCTTC | CASSQVQGMVGYTF | TRBV3-1/TRBV3-2 | TRBD1 | TRBJ1-2 | NA
TGCGCCAGCAGCCGCGCTGACAGTAACTATGGCTACACCTTC | CASSRADSNYGYTF | TRBV5-1 | NA | TRBJ1-2 | NA
TGTGCCAGCAGCTTTGGGACAGACTATGGCTACACCTTC | CASSFGTDYGYTF | TRBV5-5 | TRBD1 | TRBJ1-2 | NA
TGTGCCAGCAGTAACACAGGGGGGGTAACTAATGAAAAACTGTTTTTT | CASSNTGGVTNEKLFF | TRBV28 | TRBD1 | TRBJ1-4 | NA
TGTGCCAGCAGTTTTTCTGGCCTGGAAGCTTTCTTT | CASSFSGLEAFF | TRBV28 | NA | TRBJ1-1 | NA
TGCAGCGTTGCCCGGGGGGGGGAGCAGTACTTC | CSVARGGEQYF | TRBV29-1 | TRBD2 | TRBJ2-7 | NA